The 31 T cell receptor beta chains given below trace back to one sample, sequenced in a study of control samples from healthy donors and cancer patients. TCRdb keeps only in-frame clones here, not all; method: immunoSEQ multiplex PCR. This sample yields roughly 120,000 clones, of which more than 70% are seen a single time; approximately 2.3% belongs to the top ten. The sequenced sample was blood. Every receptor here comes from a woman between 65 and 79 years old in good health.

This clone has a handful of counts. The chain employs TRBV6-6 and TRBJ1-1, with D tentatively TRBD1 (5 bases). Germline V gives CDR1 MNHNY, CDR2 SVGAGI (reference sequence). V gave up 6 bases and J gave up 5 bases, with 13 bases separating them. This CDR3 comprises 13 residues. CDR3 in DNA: TGTGCCAGCAGCCCCCTGGGGGGAACTGAAGCTTTCTTT. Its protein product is CASSPLGGTEAFF.

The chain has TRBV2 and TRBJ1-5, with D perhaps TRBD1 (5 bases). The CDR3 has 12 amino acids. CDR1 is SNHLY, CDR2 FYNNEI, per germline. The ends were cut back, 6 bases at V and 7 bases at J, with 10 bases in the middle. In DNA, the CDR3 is TGTGCCAGCAGGGGGCCGGACCAGCCCCAGCATTTT. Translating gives CASRGPDQPQHF.

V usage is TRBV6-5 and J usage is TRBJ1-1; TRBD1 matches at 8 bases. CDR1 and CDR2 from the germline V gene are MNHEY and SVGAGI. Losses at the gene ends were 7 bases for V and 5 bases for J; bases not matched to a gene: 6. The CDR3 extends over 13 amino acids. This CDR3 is CASNYDRGTEAFF. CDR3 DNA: TGTGCCAGCAACTATGACAGGGGAACTGAAGCTTTCTTT.

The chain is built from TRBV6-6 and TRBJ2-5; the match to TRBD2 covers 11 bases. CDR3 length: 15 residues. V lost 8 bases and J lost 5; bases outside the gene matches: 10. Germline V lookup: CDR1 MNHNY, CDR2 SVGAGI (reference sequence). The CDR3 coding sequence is TGTGCCAGCGCTCCGTTTGGGACTAGCGGTGAGACCCAGTACTTC. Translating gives CASAPFGTSGETQYF.

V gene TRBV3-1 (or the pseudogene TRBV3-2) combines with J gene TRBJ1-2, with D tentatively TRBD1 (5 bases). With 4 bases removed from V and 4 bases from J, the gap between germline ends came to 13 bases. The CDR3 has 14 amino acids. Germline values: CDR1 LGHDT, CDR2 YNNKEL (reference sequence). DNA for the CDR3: TGTGCCAGCAGCCCCACCGGGGCCGCCTATGGCTACACCTTC. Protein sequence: CASSPTGAAYGYTF.

CDR3 sequence (DNA): TGCGCCAGCAGCCAAGCCCGAGGGACTAGCGGGGACCAAGAGACCCAGTACTTC. The encoded protein is CASSQARGTSGDQETQYF. The chain links TRBV4-1 to TRBJ2-5, with TRBD2 identical over 13 bases. Germline values: CDR1 MGHRA, CDR2 YSYEKL. This CDR3 has 18 amino acids. V was clipped by 1 base and J by 0 bases; unmatched bases: 5.

DNA for the CDR3: TGTGCCAGTAGTTCGACCACAGGGATTCTGGGCAATCAGCCCCAGCATTTT. This codes for CASSSTTGILGNQPQHF. The chain links TRBV19 to TRBJ1-5; a possible D gene is TRBD1 (6 bases). This CDR3 is 17 amino acids long. The V end was cut by 5 bases, the J end by 2 bases, with 19 bases between. Per germline, CDR1 LNHDA and CDR2 SQIVND (reference sequence).

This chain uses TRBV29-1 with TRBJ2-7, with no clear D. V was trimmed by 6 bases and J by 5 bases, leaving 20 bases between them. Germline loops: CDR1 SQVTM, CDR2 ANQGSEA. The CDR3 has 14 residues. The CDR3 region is CSVIPGHRFDEQYF. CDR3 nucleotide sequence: TGCAGCGTCATCCCGGGCCACCGGTTCGACGAGCAGTACTTC.

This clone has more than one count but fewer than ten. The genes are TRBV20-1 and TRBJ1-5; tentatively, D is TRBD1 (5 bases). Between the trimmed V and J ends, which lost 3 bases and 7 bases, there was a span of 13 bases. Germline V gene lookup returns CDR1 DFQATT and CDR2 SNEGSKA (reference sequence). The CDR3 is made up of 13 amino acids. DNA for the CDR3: TGCAGTGCTAGTCGGTGGCGGGACCAGCCCCAGCATTTT. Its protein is CSASRWRDQPQHF.

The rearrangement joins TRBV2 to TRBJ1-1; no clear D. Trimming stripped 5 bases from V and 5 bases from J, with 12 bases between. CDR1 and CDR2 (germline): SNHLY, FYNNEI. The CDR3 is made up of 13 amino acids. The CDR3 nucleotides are TGTGCCAGCAGTCCCGGACGTCTTACTGAAGCTTTCTTT. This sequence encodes CASSPGRLTEAFF.

The CDR3 DNA reads as TGTGCCAGCAGCTTCGTTTCTGGAAACACCATATATTTT. Encoded protein: CASSFVSGNTIYF. The V call is TRBV11-2, the J call TRBJ1-3; D is unclear. Germline V gene sequence: CDR1 SGHAT, CDR2 FQNNGV. The V gene lost 3 bases and the J gene lost 1 base, with 4 bases spanning the gap. The CDR3 consists of 13 residues.

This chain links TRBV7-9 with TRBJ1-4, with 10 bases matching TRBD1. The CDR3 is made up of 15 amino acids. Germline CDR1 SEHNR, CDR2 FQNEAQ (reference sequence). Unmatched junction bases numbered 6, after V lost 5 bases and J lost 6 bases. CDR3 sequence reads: CASSPTGTGDEKLFF. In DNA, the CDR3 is TGTGCCAGCAGCCCAACCGGGACAGGGGATGAAAAACTGTTTTTT.

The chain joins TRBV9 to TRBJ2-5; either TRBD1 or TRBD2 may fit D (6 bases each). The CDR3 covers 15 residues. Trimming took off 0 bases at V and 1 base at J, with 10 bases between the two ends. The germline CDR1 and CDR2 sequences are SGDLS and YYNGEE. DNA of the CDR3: TGTGCCAGCAGCGTAGGGAGGGGGTCCCAAGAGACCCAGTACTTC. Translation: CASSVGRGSQETQYF.

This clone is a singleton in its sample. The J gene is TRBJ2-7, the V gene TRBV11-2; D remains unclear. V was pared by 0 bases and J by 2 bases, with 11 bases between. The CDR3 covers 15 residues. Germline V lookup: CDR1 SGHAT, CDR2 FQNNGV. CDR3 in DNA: TGTGCCAGCAGCTTAGATGGGCGCGAAGCCTACGAGCAGTACTTC. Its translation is CASSLDGREAYEQYF.

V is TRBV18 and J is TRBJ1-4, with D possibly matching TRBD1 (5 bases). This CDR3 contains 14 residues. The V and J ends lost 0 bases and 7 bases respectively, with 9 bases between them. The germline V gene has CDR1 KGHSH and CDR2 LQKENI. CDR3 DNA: TGTGCCAGCTCACCACCCAATGGGGGTGAAAAACTGTTTTTT. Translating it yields CASSPPNGGEKLFF.

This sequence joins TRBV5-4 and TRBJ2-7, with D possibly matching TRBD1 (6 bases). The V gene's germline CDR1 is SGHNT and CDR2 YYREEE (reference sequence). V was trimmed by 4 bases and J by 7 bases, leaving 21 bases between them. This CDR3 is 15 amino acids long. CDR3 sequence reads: CASSPRDTAAGEQYF. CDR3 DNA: TGTGCCAGCAGCCCCCGGGACACCGCGGCAGGTGAGCAGTACTTC.

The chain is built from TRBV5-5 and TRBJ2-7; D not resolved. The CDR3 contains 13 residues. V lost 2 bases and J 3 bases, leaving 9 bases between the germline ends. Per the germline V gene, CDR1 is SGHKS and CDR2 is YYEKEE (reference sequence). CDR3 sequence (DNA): TGTGCCAGCAGCTTCCAACAGATCTACGAGCAGTACTTC. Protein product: CASSFQQIYEQYF.

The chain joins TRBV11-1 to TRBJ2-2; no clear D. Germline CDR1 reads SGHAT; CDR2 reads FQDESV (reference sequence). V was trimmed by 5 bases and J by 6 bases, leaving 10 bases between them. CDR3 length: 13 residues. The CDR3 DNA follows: TGTGCCAGCAGCCCGAAACGCGCCGGGGAGCTGTTTTTT. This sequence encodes CASSPKRAGELFF.

The CDR3 reads CSAPIGNTIYF. CDR3 nucleotides: TGCAGTGCTCCAATTGGGAACACCATATATTTT. The chain couples TRBV20-1 to TRBJ1-3; D gene ambiguous. Trimming left V 5 bases short and J 7 bases short, with 9 bases between. CDR1 is DFQATT, CDR2 SNEGSKA, per germline (reference sequence). This CDR3 has 11 residues.

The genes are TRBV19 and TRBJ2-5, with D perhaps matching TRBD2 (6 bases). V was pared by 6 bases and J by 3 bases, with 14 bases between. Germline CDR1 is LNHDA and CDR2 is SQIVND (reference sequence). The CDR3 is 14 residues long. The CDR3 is CASRGGAGKETQYF. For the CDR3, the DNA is TGTGCCAGTAGAGGAGGGGCAGGAAAAGAGACCCAGTACTTC. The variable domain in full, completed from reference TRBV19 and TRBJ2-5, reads DGGITQSPKYLFRKEGQNVTLSCEQNLNHDAMYWYRQDPGQGLRLIYYSQIVNDFQKGDIAEGYSVSREKKESFPLTVTSAQKNPTAFYLCASRGGAGKETQYFGPGTRLLVL.

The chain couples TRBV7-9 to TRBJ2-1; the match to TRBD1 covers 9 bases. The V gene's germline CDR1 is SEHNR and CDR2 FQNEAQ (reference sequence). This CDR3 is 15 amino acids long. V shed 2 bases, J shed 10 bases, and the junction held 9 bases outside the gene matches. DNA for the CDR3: TGTGCCAGCAGCTTATTAGTGGGACAGGGAGGCGAGCAGTTCTTC. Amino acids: CASSLLVGQGGEQFF.

The CDR3 reads CASSLGQLGEKLFF. In DNA form, the CDR3 reads TGTGCCAGCAGCTTAGGACAGCTTGGTGAAAAACTGTTTTTT. The chain carries TRBV7-9 and TRBJ1-4; possibly TRBD1 for D (5 bases). This CDR3 region has 14 residues. V shed 1 base and J shed 7 bases, with 10 bases lying between them. Germline loops: CDR1 SEHNR, CDR2 FQNEAQ (reference sequence). Based on the CDR3 plus reference TRBV7-9 and TRBJ1-4, the full variable domain is DTGVSQNPRHKITKRGQNVTFRCDPISEHNRLYWYRQTLGQGPEFLTYFQNEAQLEKSRLLSDRFSAERPKGSFSTLEIQRTEQGDSAMYLCASSLGQLGEKLFFGSGTQLSVL.

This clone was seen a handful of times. The CDR3 region is CASSPQGRDQPQHF. As DNA, the CDR3 is TGTGCCAGCTCACCACAGGGACGCGATCAGCCCCAGCATTTT. The V gene is TRBV18, the J gene TRBJ1-5; tentative D call: TRBD1 (5 bases). In germline, CDR1 is KGHSH, CDR2 LQKENI. This CDR3 has 14 amino acids. The V gene lost 1 base and the J gene lost 5 bases, with 9 bases spanning the gap.

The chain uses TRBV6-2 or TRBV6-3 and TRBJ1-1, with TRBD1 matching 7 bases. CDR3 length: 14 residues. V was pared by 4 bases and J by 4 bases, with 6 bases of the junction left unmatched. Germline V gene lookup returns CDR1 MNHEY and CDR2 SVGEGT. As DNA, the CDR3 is TGTGCCAGCAGTTTTACAGGGGAGGGCACTGAAGCTTTCTTT. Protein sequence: CASSFTGEGTEAFF.

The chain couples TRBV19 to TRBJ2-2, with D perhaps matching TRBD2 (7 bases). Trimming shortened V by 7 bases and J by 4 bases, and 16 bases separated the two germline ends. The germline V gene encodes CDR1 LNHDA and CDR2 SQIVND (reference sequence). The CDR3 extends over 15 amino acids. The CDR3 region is CASTPVGGATGELFF. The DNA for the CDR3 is TGTGCCAGTACCCCCGTGGGGGGGGCCACCGGGGAGCTGTTTTTT.

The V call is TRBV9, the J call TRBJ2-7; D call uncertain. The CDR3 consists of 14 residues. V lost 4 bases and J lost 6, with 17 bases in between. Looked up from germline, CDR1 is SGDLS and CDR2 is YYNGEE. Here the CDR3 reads CASSPRLTSLEQYF. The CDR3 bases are TGTGCCAGCAGCCCCCGGCTTACCAGTCTCGAGCAGTACTTC.

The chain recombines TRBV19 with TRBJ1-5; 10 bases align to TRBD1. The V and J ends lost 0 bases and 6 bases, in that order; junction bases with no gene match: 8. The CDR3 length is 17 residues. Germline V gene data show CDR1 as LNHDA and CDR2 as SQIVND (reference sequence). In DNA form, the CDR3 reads TGTGCCAGTAGTATAGATCTTCGGGACAGGGGATTTCAGCCCCAGCATTTT. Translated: CASSIDLRDRGFQPQHF.

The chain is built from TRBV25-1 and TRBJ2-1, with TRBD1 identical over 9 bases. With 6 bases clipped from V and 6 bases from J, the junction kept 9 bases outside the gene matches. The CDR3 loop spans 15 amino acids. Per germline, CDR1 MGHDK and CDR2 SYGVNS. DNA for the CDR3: TGTGCCAGCAGCGATGTGGGACAGGGAACCAATGAGCAGTTCTTC. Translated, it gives CASSDVGQGTNEQFF. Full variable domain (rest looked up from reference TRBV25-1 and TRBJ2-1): EADIYQTPRYLVIGTGKKITLECSQTMGHDKMYWYQQDPGMELHLIHYSYGVNSTEKGDLSSESTVSRIRTEHFPLTLESARPSHTSQYLCASSDVGQGTNEQFFGPGTRLTVL.

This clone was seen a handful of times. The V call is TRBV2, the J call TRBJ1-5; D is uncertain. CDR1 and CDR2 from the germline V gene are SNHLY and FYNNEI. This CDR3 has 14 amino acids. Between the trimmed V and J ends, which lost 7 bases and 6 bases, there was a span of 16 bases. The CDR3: CASTPRAGTQPQHF. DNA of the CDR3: TGTGCCAGCACCCCGCGAGCGGGCACTCAGCCCCAGCATTTT.

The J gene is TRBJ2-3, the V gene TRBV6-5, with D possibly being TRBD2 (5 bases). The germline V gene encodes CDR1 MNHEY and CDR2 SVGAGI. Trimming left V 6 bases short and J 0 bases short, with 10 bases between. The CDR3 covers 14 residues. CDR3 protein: CASRRTHSTDTQYF. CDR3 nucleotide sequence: TGTGCCAGCAGAAGGACTCATAGCACAGATACGCAGTATTTT.

CDR3 region: CASSGTGGYYGYTF. The DNA for the CDR3 is TGTGCCAGCAGCGGAACAGGGGGGTACTATGGCTACACCTTC. The V call is TRBV5-6, the J call TRBJ1-2; 8 bases are a match to TRBD1. Germline trimming cut 4 bases from V and 3 bases from J; bases unmatched to any gene: 5. The CDR3 spans 14 residues. Germline-derived CDR1 and CDR2 are SGHDT and YYEEEE. Based on the CDR3 plus reference TRBV5-6 and TRBJ1-2, the full variable domain is DAGVTQSPTHLIKTRGQQVTLRCSPKSGHDTVSWYQQALGQGPQFIFQYYEEEERQRGNFPDRFSGHQFPNYSSELNVNALLLGDSALYLCASSGTGGYYGYTFGSGTRLTVV.